This T cell receptor (beta chain) emerged from a study of Graves' ophthalmopathy and Graves' hyperthyroidism. Researchers took RNA transcripts and amplified TCR beta CDR3 regions from them. Scientists carried out first-round RT-PCR using HTBI primers and then a second-round multiplex PCR. TCRdb passed the multiplex PCR reads through MiXCR, listing each CDR3 protein once. The table lists 500,000 to 700,000 distinct CDR3 sequences, 20% to 25% of them singletons. Exclusion criteria comprised other autoimmune diseases, uncontrolled infections, pregnancy or lactation in patients. Material: peripheral blood. The TCR comes from a woman under 30 with stable Graves' hyperthyroidism. Some clones in this sample may be carry-over from other donors' samples.

The CDR3 region has the DNA TGTGCCAGCAGCCAAGATCGATACAGCGGGGAGTACGAGCAGTACTTC. Translation: CASSQDRYSGEYEQYF. The V and J genes are TRBV14 and TRBJ2-7; the match to TRBD2 covers 7 bases. The CDR3 is made up of 16 amino acids. V shed 0 bases and J 4 bases; nucleotides not matched to a gene: 9. Germline CDR1 reads SGHDN; CDR2 reads FVKESK.